This T cell receptor (beta chain) emerged from a study of blood T cell repertoires in COVID-19. The germline V and J ends were trimmed by 5 bases and 0 bases, with 17 bases remaining between them. This CDR3 spans 17 amino acids. The germline CDR1 and CDR2 sequences are MNHNY and SVGAGI (reference sequence). The assay was immunoSEQ multiplex PCR, and TCRdb's table has in-frame clones only and misses some. The sample has about 400,000 clones; more than 75% are singletons. The chain employs TRBV6-6 and TRBJ1-3; D is perhaps TRBD1 (6 bases). The TCR originated in a human donor in a cohort sampled during active COVID-19. The sequenced sample was peripheral blood. CDR3 protein: CASSPARGFSSGNTIYF. As DNA, the CDR3 is TGTGCCAGCAGTCCCGCCAGGGGATTTTCCTCTGGAAACACCATATATTTT.